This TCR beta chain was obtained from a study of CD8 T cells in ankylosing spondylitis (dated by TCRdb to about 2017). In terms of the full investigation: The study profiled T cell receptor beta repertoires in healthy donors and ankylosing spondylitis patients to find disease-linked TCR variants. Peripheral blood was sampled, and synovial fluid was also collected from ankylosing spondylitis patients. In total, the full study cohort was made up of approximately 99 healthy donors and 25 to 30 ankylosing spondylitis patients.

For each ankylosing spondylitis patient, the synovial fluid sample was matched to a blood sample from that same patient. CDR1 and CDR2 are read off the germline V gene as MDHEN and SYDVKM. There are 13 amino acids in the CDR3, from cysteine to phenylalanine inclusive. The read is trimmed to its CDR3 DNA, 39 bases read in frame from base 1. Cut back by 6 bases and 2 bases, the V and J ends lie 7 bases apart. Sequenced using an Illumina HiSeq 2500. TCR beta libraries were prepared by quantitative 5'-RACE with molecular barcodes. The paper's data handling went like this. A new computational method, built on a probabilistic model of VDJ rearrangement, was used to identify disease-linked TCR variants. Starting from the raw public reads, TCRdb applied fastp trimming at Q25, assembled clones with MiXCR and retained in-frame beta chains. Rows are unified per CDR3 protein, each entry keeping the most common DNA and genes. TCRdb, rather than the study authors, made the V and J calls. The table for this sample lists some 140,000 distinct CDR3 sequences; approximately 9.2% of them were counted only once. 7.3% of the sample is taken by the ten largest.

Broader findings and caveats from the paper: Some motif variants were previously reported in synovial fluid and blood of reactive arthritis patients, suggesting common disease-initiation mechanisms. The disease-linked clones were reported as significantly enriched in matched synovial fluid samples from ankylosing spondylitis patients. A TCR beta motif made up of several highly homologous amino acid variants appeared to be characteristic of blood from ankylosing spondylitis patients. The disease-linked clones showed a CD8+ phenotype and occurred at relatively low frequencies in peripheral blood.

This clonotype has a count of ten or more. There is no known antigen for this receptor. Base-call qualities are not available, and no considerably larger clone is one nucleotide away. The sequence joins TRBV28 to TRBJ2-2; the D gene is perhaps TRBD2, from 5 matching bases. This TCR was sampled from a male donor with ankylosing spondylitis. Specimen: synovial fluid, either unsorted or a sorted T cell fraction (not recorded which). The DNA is TGTGCCAGCAGAGAGGGAAACACCGGGGAGCTGTTTTTT. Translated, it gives CASREGNTGELFF.